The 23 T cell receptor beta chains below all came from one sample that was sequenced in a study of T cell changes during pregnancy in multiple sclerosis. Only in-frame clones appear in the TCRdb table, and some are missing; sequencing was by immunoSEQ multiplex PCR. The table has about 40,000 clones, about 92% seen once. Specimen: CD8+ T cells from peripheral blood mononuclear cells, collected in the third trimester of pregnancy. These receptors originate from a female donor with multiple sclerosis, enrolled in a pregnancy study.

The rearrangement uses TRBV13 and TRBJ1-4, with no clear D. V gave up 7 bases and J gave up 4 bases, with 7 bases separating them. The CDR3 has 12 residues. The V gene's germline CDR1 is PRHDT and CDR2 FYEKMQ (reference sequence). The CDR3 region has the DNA TGTGCCAGCACTCGGTATAATGAAAAACTGTTTTTT. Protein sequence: CASTRYNEKLFF.

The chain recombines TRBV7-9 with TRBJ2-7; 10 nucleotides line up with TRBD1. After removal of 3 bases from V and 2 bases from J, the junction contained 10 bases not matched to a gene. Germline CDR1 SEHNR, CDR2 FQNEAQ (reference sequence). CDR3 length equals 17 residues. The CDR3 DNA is TGTGCCAGCAGCTTCTTATTTGGGGACAGGGGAACCTACGAGCAGTACTTC. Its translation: CASSFLFGDRGTYEQYF. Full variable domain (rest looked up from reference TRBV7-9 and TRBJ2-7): DTGVSQNPRHKITKRGQNVTFRCDPISEHNRLYWYRQTLGQGPEFLTYFQNEAQLEKSRLLSDRFSAERPKGSFSTLEIQRTEQGDSAMYLCASSFLFGDRGTYEQYFGPGTRLTVT.

The CDR3 DNA is TGTGCCAGCAGTTTTCCACGGACAGGGTTCGAAGAGACCCAGTACTTC. As protein: CASSFPRTGFEETQYF. V is TRBV7-2 and J is TRBJ2-5; the match to TRBD1 covers 8 bases. This CDR3 spans 16 amino acids. The trim removed 6 bases at V and 3 bases at J, leaving 12 bases unmatched. Per the germline V gene, CDR1 is SGHTA and CDR2 is FQGNSA. The whole variable domain, remainder taken from reference TRBV7-2 and TRBJ2-5, is GAGVSQSPSNKVTEKGKDVELRCDPISGHTALYWYRQSLGQGLEFLIYFQGNSAPDKSGLPSDRFSAERTGGSVSTLTIQRTQQEDSAVYLCASSFPRTGFEETQYFGPGTRLLVL.

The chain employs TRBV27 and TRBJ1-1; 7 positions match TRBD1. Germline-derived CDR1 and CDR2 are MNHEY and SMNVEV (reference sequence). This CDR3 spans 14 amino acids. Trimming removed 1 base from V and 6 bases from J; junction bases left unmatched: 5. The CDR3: CASSLFGTAPEAFF. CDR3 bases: TGTGCCAGCAGTTTATTCGGGACAGCCCCTGAAGCTTTCTTT.

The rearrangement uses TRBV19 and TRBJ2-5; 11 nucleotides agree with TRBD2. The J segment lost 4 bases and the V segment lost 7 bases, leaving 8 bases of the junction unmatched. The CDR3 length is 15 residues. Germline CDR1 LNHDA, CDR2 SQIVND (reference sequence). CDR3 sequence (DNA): TGTGCCAGTACCCTTAGCGGGGGGGCCGGAGAGACCCAGTACTTC. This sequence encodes CASTLSGGAGETQYF.

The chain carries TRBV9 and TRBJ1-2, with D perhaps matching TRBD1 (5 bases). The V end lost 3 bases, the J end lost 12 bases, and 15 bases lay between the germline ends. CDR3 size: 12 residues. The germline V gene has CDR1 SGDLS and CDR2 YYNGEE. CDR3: CASSGQNLGDTF. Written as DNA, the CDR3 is TGTGCCAGCAGCGGTCAGAATCTAGGGGACACCTTC.

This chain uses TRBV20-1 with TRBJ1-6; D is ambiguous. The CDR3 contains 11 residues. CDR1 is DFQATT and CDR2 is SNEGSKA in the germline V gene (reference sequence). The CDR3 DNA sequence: TGCAGCCACTACGGCATTTCACCCCTCCACTTT. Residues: CSHYGISPLHF.

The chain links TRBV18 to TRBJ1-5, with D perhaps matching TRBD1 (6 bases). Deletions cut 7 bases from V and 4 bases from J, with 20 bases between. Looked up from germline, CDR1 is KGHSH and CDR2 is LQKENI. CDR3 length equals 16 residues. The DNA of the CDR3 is TGTGCCAGCTTAGCCCAGGACAAGGGGGTAAATCAGCCCCAGCATTTT. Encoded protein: CASLAQDKGVNQPQHF.

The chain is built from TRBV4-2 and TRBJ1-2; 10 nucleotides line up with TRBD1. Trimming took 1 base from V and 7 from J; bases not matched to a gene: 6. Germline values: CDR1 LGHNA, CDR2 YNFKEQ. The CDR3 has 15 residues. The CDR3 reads CASSQGETGGLGYTF. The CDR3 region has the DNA TGTGCCAGCAGCCAAGGCGAGACAGGGGGCCTTGGCTACACCTTC.

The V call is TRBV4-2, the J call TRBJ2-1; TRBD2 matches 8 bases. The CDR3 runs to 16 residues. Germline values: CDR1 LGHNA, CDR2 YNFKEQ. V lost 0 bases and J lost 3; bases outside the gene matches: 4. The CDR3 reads CASSQDQAGDYNEQFF. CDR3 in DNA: TGTGCCAGCAGCCAAGACCAAGCGGGGGACTACAATGAGCAGTTCTTC.

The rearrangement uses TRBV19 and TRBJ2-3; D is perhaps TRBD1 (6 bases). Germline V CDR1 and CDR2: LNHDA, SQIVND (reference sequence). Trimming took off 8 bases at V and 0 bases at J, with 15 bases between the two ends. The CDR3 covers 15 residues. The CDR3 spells CASSPGTTSTDTQYF. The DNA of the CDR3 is TGTGCCAGTTCTCCCGGGACAACGAGCACAGATACGCAGTATTTT.

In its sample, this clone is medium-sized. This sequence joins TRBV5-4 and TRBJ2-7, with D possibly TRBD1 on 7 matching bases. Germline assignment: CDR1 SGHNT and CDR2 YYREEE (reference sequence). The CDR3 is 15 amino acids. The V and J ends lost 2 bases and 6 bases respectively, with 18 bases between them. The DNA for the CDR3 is TGTGCCAGCAGCTTCGATGAGGGGGCGCGGGGCGAGCAGTACTTC. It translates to CASSFDEGARGEQYF.

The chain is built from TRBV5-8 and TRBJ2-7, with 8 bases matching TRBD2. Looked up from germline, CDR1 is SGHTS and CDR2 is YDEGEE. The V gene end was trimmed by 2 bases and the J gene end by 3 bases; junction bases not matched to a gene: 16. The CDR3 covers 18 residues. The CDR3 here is CASSFLGAGGGPDYEQYF. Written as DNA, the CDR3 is TGTGCCAGCAGCTTTCTAGGGGCCGGCGGGGGGCCGGACTACGAGCAGTACTTC.

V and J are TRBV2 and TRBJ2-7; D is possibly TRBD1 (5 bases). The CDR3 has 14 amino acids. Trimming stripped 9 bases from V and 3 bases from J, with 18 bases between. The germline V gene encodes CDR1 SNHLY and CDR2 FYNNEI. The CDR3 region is CASHQGFEGYEQYF. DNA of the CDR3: TGTGCCAGTCACCAGGGATTTGAAGGCTACGAGCAGTACTTC. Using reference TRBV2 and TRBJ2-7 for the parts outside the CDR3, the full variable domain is EPEVTQTPSHQVTQMGQEVILRCVPISNHLYFYWYRQILGQKVEFLVSFYNNEISEKSEIFDDQFSVERPDGSNFTLKIRSTKLEDSAMYFCASHQGFEGYEQYFGPGTRLTVT.

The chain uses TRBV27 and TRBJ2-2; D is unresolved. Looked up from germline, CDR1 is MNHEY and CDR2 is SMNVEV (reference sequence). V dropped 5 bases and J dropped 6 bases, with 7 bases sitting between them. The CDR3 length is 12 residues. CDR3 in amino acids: CASSPRSGELFF. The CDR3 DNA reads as TGTGCCAGCAGTCCGCGTTCCGGGGAGCTGTTTTTT.

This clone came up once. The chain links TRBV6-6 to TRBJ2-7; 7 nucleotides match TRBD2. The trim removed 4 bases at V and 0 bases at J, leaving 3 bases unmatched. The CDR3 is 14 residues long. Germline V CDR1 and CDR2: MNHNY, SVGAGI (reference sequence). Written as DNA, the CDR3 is TGTGCCAGCAGTTGGGGGGGGAGCTCCTACGAGCAGTACTTC. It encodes CASSWGGSSYEQYF.

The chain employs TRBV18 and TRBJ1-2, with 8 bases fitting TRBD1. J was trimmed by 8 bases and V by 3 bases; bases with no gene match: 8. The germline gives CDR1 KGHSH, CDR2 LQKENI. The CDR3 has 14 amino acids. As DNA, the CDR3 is TGTGCCAGCTCACCTGGACAGGGAATGGGGGGCTACACCTTC. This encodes CASSPGQGMGGYTF.

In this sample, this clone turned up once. The CDR3 here is CASSFSGSSYEQYF. The CDR3 DNA reads as TGTGCCAGCAGTTTTTCGGGGAGCTCCTACGAGCAGTACTTC. The genes are TRBV27 and TRBJ2-7; possibly TRBD2 for D (5 bases). CDR1 is MNHEY and CDR2 is SMNVEV in the germline V gene (reference sequence). This CDR3 has 14 amino acids. V was cut by 3 bases and J by 0 bases, with 9 bases left in between.

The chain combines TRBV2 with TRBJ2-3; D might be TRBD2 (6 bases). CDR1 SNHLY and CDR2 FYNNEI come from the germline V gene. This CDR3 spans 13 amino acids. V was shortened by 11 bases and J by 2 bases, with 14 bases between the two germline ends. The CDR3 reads CAVPGLHTDTQYF. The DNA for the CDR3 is TGTGCCGTACCGGGACTCCACACAGATACGCAGTATTTT.

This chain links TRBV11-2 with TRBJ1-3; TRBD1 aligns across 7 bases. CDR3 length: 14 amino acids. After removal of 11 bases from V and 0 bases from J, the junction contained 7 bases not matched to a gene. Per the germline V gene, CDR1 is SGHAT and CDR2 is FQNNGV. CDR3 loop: CAAWDSDSGNTIYF. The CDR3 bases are TGTGCCGCATGGGACAGCGACTCTGGAAACACCATATATTTT.

This CDR3 is CASKGATLMNTEAFF. The CDR3 DNA follows: TGTGCCAGCAAGGGGGCGACACTGATGAACACTGAAGCTTTCTTT. This rearrangement joins TRBV2 to TRBJ1-1; TRBD1 matches 7 bases. Trimming at V came to 7 bases and at J to 0 bases, leaving 8 bases not matched to a gene. Germline loops: CDR1 SNHLY, CDR2 FYNNEI. This CDR3 has 15 amino acids. Filled out from reference TRBV2 and TRBJ1-1, the complete variable domain reads EPEVTQTPSHQVTQMGQEVILRCVPISNHLYFYWYRQILGQKVEFLVSFYNNEISEKSEIFDDQFSVERPDGSNFTLKIRSTKLEDSAMYFCASKGATLMNTEAFFGQGTRLTVV.

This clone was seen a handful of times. CDR3 in DNA: TGCGCCAGCAGCTTGTTCAGGGAGGGGAAAAACTATGGCTACACCTTC. It is translated as CASSLFREGKNYGYTF. The chain links TRBV5-1 to TRBJ1-2; maybe TRBD1 (5 bases). The CDR3 runs to 16 residues. V shed 1 base and J shed 2 bases, with 15 bases lying between them. Germline V lookup: CDR1 SGHRS, CDR2 YFSETQ.

The CDR3 bases are TGTGCCAGCTCATCCAGGGAGCCGGGACAGCTGAACTATGGCTACACCTTC. Translated: CASSSREPGQLNYGYTF. The V call is TRBV18, the J call TRBJ1-2; 7 bases match TRBD1. V shed 5 bases, J shed 2 bases, and the junction held 14 bases outside the gene matches. Germline CDR1 reads KGHSH; CDR2 reads LQKENI. This CDR3 comprises 17 residues.